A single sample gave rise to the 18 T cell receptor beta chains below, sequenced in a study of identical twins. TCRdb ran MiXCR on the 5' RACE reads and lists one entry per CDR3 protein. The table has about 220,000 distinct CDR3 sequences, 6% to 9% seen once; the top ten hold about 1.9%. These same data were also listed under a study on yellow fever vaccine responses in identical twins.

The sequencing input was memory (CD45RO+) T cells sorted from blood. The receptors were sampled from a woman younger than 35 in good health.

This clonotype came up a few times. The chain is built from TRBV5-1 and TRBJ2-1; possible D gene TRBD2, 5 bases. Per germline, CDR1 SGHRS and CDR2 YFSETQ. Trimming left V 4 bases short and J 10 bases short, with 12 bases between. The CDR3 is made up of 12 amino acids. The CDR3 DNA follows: TGCGCCAGCAGCCCTTCGCGGGTAGAGCAGTTCTTC. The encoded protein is CASSPSRVEQFF.

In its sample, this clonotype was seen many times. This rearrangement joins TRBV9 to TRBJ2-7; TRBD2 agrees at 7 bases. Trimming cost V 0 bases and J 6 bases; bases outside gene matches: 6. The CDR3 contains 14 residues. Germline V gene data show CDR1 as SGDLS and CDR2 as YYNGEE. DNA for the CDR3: TGTGCCAGCAGCGTAGGGCTAGCGGAGTTCGAGCAGTACTTC. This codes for CASSVGLAEFEQYF. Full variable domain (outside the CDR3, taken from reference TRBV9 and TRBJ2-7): DSGVTQTPKHLITATGQRVTLRCSPRSGDLSVYWYQQSLDQGLQFLIQYYNGEERAKGNILERFSAQQFPDLHSELNLSSLELGDSALYFCASSVGLAEFEQYFGPGTRLTVT.

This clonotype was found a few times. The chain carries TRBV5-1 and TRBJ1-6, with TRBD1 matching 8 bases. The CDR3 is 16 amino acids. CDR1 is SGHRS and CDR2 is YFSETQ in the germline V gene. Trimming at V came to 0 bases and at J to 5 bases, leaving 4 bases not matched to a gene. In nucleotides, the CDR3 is TGCGCCAGCAGCTTGGCTCCGGGACAGGATAATTCACCCCTCCACTTT. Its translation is CASSLAPGQDNSPLHF.

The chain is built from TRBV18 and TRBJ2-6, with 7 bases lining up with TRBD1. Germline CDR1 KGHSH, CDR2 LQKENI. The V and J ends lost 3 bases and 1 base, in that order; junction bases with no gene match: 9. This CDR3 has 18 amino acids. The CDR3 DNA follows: TGTGCCAGCTCACCTCTTCCGGGACAGTATTCTGGGGCCAACGTCCTGACTTTC. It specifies CASSPLPGQYSGANVLTF.

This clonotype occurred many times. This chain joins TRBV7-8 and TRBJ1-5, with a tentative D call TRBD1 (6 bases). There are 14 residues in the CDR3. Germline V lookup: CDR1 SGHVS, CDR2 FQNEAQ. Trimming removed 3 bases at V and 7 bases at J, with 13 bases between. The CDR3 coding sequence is TGTGCCAGCAGCTTGACAGGAGGGGACCAGCCCCAGCATTTT. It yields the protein CASSLTGGDQPQHF.

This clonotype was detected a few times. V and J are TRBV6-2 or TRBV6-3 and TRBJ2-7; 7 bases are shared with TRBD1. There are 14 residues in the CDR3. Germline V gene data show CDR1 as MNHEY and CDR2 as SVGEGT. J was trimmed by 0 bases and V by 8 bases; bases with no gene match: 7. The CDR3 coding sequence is TGTGCCAGCGAGGACAGGCGGAGCTCCTACGAGCAGTACTTC. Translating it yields CASEDRRSSYEQYF.

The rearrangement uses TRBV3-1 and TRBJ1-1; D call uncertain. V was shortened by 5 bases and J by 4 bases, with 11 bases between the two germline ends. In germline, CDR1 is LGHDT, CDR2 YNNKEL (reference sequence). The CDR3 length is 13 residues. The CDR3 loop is CASSKYGRTEAFF. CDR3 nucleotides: TGTGCCAGCAGCAAATACGGACGCACTGAAGCTTTCTTT.

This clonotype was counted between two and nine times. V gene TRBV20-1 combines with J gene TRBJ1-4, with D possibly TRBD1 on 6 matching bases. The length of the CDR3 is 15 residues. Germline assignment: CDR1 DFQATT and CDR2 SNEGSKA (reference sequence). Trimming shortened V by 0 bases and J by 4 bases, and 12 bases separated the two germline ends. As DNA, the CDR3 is TGCAGTGCTAGAGATGGGGGGGCCGATAATGAAAAACTGTTTTTT. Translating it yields CSARDGGADNEKLFF.

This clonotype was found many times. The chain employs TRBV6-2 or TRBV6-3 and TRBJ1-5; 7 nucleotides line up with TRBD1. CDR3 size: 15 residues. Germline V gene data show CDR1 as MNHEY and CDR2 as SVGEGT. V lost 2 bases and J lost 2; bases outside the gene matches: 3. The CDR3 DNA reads TGTGCCAGCAGTTACAGGGGGCGAGGCAATCAGCCCCAGCATTTT. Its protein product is CASSYRGRGNQPQHF.

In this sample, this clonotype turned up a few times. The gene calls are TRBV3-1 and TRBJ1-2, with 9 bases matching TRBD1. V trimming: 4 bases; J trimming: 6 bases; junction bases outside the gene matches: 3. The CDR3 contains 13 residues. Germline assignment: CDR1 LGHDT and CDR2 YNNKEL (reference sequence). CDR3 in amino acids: CASSRTGGDGYTF. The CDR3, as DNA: TGTGCCAGCAGCCGAACAGGGGGCGATGGCTACACCTTC.

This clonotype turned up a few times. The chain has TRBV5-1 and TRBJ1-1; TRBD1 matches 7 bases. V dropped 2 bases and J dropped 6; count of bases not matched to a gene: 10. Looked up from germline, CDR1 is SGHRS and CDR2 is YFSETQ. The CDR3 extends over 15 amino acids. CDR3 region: CASSLNLQGGAEAFF. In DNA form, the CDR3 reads TGCGCCAGCAGCTTAAACCTCCAGGGGGGAGCTGAAGCTTTCTTT.

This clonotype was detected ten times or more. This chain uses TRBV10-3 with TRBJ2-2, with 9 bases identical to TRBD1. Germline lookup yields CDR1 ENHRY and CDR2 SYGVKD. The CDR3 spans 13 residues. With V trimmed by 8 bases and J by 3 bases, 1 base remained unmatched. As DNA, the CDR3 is TGTGCCATCCGGGACAGGGACACCGGGGAGCTGTTTTTT. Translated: CAIRDRDTGELFF.

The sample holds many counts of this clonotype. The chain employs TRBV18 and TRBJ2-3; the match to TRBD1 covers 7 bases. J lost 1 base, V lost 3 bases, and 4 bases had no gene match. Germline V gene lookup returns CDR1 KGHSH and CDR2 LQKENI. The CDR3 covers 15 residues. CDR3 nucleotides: TGTGCCAGCTCACCCAACAGGGGTCGCACAGATACGCAGTATTTT. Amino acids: CASSPNRGRTDTQYF. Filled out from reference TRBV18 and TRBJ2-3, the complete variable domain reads NAGVMQNPRHLVRRRGQEARLRCSPMKGHSHVYWYRQLPEEGLKFMVYLQKENIIDESGMPKERFSAEFPKEGPSILRIQQVVRGDSAAYFCASSPNRGRTDTQYFGPGTRLTVL.

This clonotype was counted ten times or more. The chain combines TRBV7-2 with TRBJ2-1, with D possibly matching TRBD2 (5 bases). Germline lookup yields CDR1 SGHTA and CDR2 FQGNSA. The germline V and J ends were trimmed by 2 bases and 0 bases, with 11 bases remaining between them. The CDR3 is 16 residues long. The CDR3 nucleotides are TGTGCCAGCAGCTTACGGGGAAAGAGCTCCTACAATGAGCAGTTCTTC. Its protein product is CASSLRGKSSYNEQFF. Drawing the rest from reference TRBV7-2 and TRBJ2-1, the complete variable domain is GAGVSQSPSNKVTEKGKDVELRCDPISGHTALYWYRQSLGQGLEFLIYFQGNSAPDKSGLPSDRFSAERTGGSVSTLTIQRTQQEDSAVYLCASSLRGKSSYNEQFFGPGTRLTVL.

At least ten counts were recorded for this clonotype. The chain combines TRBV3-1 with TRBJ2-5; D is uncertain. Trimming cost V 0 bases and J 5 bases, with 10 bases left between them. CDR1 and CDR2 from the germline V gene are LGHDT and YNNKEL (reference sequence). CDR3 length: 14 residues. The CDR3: CASSQDLVVETQYF. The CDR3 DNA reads TGTGCCAGCAGCCAAGATCTGGTGGTGGAGACCCAGTACTTC.

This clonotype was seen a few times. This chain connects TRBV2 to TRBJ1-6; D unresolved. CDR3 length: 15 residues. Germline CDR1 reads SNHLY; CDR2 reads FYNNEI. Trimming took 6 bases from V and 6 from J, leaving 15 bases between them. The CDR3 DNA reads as TGTGCCAGCAGGATGGGAACAACGAGTAATTCACCCCTCCACTTT. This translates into CASRMGTTSNSPLHF. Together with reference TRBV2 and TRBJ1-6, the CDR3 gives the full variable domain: EPEVTQTPSHQVTQMGQEVILRCVPISNHLYFYWYRQILGQKVEFLVSFYNNEISEKSEIFDDQFSVERPDGSNFTLKIRSTKLEDSAMYFCASRMGTTSNSPLHFGNGTRLTVT.

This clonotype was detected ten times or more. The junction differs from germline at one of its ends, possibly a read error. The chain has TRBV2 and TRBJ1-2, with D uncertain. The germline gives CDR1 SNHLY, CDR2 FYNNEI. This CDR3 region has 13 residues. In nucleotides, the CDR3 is TGTGCCAGCAGCGGGAGGGCCAATTTGGGAGTAAACTTC. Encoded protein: CASSGRANLGVNF.

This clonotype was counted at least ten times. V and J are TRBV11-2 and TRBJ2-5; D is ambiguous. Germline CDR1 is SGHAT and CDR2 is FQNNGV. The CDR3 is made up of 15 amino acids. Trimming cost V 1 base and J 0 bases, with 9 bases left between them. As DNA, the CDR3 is TGTGCCAGCAGCTTAGTGACACTATACCAAGAGACCCAGTACTTC. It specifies CASSLVTLYQETQYF.